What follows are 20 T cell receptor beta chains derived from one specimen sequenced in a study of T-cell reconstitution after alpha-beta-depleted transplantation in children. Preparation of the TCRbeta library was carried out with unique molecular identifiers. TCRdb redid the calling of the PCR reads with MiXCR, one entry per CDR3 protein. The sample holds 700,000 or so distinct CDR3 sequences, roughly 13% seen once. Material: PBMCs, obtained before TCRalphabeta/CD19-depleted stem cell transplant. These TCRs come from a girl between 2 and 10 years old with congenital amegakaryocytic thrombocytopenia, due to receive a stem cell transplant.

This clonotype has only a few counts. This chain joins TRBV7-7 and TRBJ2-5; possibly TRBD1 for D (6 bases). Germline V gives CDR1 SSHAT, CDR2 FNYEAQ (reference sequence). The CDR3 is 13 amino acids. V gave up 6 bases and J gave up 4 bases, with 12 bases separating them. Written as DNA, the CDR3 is TGTGCCAGCAGGCGCAGGGGATCAGAGACCCAGTACTTC. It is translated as CASRRRGSETQYF.

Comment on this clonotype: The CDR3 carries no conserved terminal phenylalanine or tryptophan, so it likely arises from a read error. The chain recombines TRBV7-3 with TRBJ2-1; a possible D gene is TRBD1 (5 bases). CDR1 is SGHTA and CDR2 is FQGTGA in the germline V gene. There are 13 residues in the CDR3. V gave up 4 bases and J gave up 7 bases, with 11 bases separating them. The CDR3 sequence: CASSSGLKNEQFL. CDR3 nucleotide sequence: TGTGCCAGCAGCTCAGGGCTTAAGAATGAGCAGTTCCTC.

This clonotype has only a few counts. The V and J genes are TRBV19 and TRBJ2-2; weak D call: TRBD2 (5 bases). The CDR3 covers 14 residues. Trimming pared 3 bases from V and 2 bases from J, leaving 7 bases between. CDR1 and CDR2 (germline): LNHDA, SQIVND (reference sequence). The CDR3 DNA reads TGTGCCAGTAGTATTCCGGGAAACACCGGGGAGCTGTTTTTT. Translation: CASSIPGNTGELFF. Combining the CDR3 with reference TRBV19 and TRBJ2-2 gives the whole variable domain DGGITQSPKYLFRKEGQNVTLSCEQNLNHDAMYWYRQDPGQGLRLIYYSQIVNDFQKGDIAEGYSVSREKKESFPLTVTSAQKNPTAFYLCASSIPGNTGELFFGEGSRLTVL.

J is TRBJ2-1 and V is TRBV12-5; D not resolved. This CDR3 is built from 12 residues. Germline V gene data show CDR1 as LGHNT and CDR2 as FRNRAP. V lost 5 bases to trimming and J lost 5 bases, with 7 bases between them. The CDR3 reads CASGPRDNEQFF. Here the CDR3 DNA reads TGTGCTAGTGGTCCTAGGGACAATGAGCAGTTCTTC.

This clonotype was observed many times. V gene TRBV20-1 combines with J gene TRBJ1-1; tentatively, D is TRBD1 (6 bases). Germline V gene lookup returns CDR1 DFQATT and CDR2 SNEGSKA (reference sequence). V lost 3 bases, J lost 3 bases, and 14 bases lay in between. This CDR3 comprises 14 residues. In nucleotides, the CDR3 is TGCAGTGCTAGGCAAGGGGGGCTGGACACTGAAGCTTTCTTT. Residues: CSARQGGLDTEAFF.

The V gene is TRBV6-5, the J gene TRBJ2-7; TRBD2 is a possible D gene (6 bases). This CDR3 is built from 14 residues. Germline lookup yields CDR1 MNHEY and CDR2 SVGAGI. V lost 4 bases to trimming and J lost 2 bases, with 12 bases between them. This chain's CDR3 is CASSLRGTTYEQYF. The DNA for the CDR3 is TGTGCCAGCAGTTTGCGGGGCACGACCTACGAGCAGTACTTC.

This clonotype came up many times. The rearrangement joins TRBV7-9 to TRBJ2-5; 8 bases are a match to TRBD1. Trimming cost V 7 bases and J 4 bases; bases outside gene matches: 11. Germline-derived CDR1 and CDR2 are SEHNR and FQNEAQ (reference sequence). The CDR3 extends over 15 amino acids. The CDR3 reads CASTHPDRGLETQYF. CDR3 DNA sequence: TGTGCCAGCACGCACCCAGACAGGGGCTTAGAGACCCAGTACTTC.

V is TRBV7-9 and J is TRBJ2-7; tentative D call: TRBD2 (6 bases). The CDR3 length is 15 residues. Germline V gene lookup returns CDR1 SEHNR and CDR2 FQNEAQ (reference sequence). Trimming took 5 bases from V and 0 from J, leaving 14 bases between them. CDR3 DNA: TGTGCCAGCAGCCCGTGGGAGGAGAGCTCCTACGAGCAGTACTTC. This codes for CASSPWEESSYEQYF.

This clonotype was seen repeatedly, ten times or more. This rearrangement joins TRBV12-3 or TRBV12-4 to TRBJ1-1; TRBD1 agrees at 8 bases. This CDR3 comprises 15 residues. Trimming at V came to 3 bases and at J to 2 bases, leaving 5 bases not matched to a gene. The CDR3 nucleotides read TGTGCCAGCAGTTTTGCCGGGACAGGAAACACTGAAGCTTTCTTT. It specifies CASSFAGTGNTEAFF.

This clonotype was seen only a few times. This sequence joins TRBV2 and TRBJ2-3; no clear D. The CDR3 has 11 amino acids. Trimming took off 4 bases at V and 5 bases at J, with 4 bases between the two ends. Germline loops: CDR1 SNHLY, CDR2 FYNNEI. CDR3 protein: CASSVLDTQYF. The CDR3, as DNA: TGTGCCAGCAGTGTTCTAGATACGCAGTATTTT.

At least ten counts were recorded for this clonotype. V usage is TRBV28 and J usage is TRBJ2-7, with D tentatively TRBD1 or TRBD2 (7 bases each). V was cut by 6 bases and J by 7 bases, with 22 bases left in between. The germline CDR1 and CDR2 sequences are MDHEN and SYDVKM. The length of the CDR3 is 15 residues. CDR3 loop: CASRLSSGTAGEQYF. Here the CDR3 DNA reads TGTGCCAGCAGACTTTCGTCCGGGACAGCGGGGGAGCAGTACTTC.

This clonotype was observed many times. The CDR3 loop is CASSQQSVADTQYF. The CDR3 DNA reads TGCGCCAGCAGCCAACAATCAGTTGCGGATACGCAGTATTTT. The rearrangement uses TRBV4-1 and TRBJ2-3; D unresolved. The germline V gene encodes CDR1 MGHRA and CDR2 YSYEKL. The CDR3 is 14 residues long. The germline V and J ends were trimmed by 2 bases and 6 bases, with 12 bases remaining between them.

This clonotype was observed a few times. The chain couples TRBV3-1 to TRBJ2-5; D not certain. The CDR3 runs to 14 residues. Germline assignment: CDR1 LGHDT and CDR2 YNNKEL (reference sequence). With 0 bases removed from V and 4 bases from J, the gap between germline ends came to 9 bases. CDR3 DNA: TGTGCCAGCAGCCAAGATGGGAACGGAGAGACCCAGTACTTC. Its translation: CASSQDGNGETQYF.

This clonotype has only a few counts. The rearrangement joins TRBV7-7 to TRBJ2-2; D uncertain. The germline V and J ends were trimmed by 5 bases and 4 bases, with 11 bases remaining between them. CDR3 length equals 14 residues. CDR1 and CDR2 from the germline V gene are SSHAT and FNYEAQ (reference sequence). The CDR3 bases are TGTGCCAGCAGCCCCGCAATTACCACCGGGGAGCTGTTTTTT. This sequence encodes CASSPAITTGELFF.

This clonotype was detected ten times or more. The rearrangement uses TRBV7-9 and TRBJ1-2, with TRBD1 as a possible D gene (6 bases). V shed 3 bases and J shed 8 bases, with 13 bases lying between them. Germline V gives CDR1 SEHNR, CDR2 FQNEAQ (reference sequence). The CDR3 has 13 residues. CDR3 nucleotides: TGTGCCAGCAGCTTTGGGGGGGCGGAAGGCTACACCTTC. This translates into CASSFGGAEGYTF.

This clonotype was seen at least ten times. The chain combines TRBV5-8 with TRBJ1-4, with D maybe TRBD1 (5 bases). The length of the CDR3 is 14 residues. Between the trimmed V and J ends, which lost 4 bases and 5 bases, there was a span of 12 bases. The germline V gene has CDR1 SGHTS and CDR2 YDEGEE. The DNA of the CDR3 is TGTGCCAGCAGCACCCGACGGGGCAATGAAAAACTGTTTTTT. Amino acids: CASSTRRGNEKLFF.

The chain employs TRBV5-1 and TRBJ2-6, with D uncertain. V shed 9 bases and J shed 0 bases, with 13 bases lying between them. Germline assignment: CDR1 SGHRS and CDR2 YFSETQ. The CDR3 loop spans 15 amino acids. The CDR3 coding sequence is TGCGCCACCAAGATGGGTAGCTCTGGGGCCAACGTCCTGACTTTC. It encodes CATKMGSSGANVLTF.

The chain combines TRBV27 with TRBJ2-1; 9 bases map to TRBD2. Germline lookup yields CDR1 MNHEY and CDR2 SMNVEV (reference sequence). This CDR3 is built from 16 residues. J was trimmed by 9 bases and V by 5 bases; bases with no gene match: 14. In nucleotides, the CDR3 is TGTGCCAGCAGTCCGACCGGGACTAGCCTTATTAGTGAGCAGTTCTTC. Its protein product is CASSPTGTSLISEQFF.

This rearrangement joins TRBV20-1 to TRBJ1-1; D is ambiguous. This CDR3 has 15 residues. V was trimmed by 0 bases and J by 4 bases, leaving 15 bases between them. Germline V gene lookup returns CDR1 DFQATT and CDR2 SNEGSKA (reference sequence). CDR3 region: CSARDQSLMGTEAFF. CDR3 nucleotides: TGCAGTGCTAGAGATCAGTCCCTCATGGGCACTGAAGCTTTCTTT.

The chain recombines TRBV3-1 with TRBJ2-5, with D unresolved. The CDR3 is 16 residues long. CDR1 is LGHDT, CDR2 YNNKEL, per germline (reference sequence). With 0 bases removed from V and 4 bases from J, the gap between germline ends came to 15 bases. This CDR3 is CASSQDTSSWRETQYF. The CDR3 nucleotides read TGTGCCAGCAGCCAAGATACCTCTAGTTGGCGAGAGACCCAGTACTTC.